A single sample is the source of the 9 T cell receptor beta chains below, sequenced in a study of T cell repertoires in cytomegalovirus infection. One entry per CDR3 protein results from TCRdb running MiXCR on the reads. The data hold approximately 770,000 distinct CDR3 sequences, with 25% to 30% observed a single time. These receptors are not linked to any known antigen. The sequencing used cultured CD8+ T cells from PBMCs, collected from culture after CMV antigen stimulation. Receptors originate from a human donor in good health (CMV status not recorded). Some clones in this sample may be carry-over from other donors' samples.

This clonotype was counted at least ten times. This chain joins TRBV7-2 and TRBJ2-5; a possible D gene is TRBD2 (5 bases). The germline CDR1 and CDR2 sequences are SGHTA and FQGNSA. The CDR3 sequence is 14 residues long. Deletions cut 0 bases from V and 4 bases from J, with 9 bases between. The DNA for the CDR3 is TGTGCCAGCAGCTTAGCCGGGATTGGAGAGACCCAGTACTTC. Translation gives CASSLAGIGETQYF.

The table lists this clonotype with a few counts. The rearrangement joins TRBV6-4 to TRBJ1-1; D is perhaps TRBD1 (5 bases). The CDR3 spans 12 residues. Trimming stripped 2 bases from V and 6 bases from J, with 7 bases between. Germline lookup yields CDR1 MRHNA and CDR2 SNTAGT. The CDR3 bases are TGTGCCAGCAGTGACGGGGCTGCTGAAGCTTTCTTT. Translation: CASSDGAAEAFF.

The chain employs TRBV6-1 and TRBJ2-1, with a tentative D call TRBD1 (6 bases). Germline assignment: CDR1 MNHNS and CDR2 SASEGT. The CDR3 is made up of 15 amino acids. Trimming pared 6 bases from V and 0 bases from J, leaving 12 bases between. The CDR3 region has the DNA TGTGCCAGCAGGGGGGCGGTTTTCTCCTACAATGAGCAGTTCTTC. Translating gives CASRGAVFSYNEQFF.

This chain links TRBV25-1 with TRBJ1-2, with 10 bases that match TRBD1. This CDR3 contains 17 residues. In germline, CDR1 is MGHDK, CDR2 SYGVNS. The trim removed 0 bases at V and 3 bases at J, leaving 7 bases unmatched. Here the CDR3 reads CASSEYFAGTGDYGYTF. The CDR3 DNA follows: TGTGCCAGCAGTGAATATTTTGCCGGGACAGGGGACTATGGCTACACCTTC.

The V gene is TRBV20-1, the J gene TRBJ2-7; TRBD2 matches 8 bases. Germline loops: CDR1 DFQATT, CDR2 SNEGSKA (reference sequence). The CDR3 consists of 14 residues. V shed 5 bases and J 3 bases; nucleotides not matched to a gene: 9. The CDR3, as DNA: TGCAGTGCTCCCGGGGGGGGAATCCACTACGAGCAGTACGTC. Encoded protein: CSAPGGGIHYEQYV.

The sample holds many counts of this clonotype. The rearrangement links TRBV7-3 to TRBJ2-1; D possibly matches TRBD1 or TRBD2 (5 bases each). The CDR3 sequence is 16 residues long. Trimming removed 4 bases at V and 6 bases at J, with 19 bases between. Germline CDR1 is SGHTA and CDR2 is FQGTGA. CDR3 sequence reads: CASSSHGAQGRNEQFF. The CDR3 nucleotides are TGTGCCAGCAGCTCCCACGGGGCCCAGGGCCGCAATGAGCAGTTCTTC.

The rearrangement uses TRBV27 and TRBJ1-1, with D possibly TRBD1 on 5 matching bases. This CDR3 is built from 14 residues. Between the trimmed V and J ends, which lost 5 bases and 2 bases, there was a span of 12 bases. CDR1 and CDR2 from the germline V gene are MNHEY and SMNVEV (reference sequence). The CDR3 nucleotides are TGTGCCAGCAGTCCGGGACTTGGAAACACTGAAGCTTTCTTT. Translation: CASSPGLGNTEAFF.

There are a few counts of this clonotype. J is TRBJ2-6 and V is TRBV28; a weak D match, TRBD1 (7 bases). The CDR3 totals 17 residues. V dropped 7 bases and J dropped 0 bases, with 16 bases sitting between them. Germline values: CDR1 MDHEN, CDR2 SYDVKM. CDR3 nucleotide sequence: TGTGCCAGCAAAGGCAGGGGGGCATACTCTGGGGCCAACGTCCTGACTTTC. Translated: CASKGRGAYSGANVLTF. Full variable domain (rest looked up from reference TRBV28 and TRBJ2-6): DVKVTQSSRYLVKRTGEKVFLECVQDMDHENMFWYRQDPGLGLRLIYFSYDVKMKEKGDIPEGYSVSREKKERFSLILESASTNQTSMYLCASKGRGAYSGANVLTFGAGSRLTVL.

This clonotype was recorded a few times. The chain recombines TRBV15 with TRBJ2-3, with D tentatively TRBD2 (6 bases). CDR3 length: 16 amino acids. Germline CDR1 reads LNHNV; CDR2 reads YYDKDF (reference sequence). Trimming stripped 2 bases from V and 0 bases from J, with 12 bases between. CDR3 residues: CATSRLAISSTDTQYF. The CDR3 region has the DNA TGTGCCACCAGCAGACTAGCGATATCTAGCACAGATACGCAGTATTTT.